The 5 T cell receptor beta chains in this list originate from one sample, sequenced in a study of shared clonotypes between healthy human individuals. The data were produced by immunoSEQ multiplex PCR, yet TCRdb's version contains in-frame clones alone and is incomplete. The sample has some 1.5 million clones; about 96% are singletons. Sequencing was performed on naive CD4+ T cells sorted from blood. Stated subset: CD45RA+ positively selected. The receptors were gathered from a young man in good health.

This chain uses TRBV18 with TRBJ1-4; 8 bases are shared with TRBD1. V dropped 2 bases and J dropped 7; count of bases not matched to a gene: 12. The length of the CDR3 is 17 residues. The germline CDR1 and CDR2 sequences are KGHSH and LQKENI. The CDR3 nucleotides read TGTGCCAGCTCACCATGGATTGGACAGGGCGATCGTGAAAAACTGTTTTTT. Its translation: CASSPWIGQGDREKLFF.

CDR3 nucleotide sequence: TGTGCCAGCAGCTTAGGCCCTGACAGGGAAAGGGATGGAAACACCATATATTTT. Translation gives CASSLGPDRERDGNTIYF. The V and J genes are TRBV7-9 and TRBJ1-3; 7 bases are a match to TRBD1. The CDR3 length is 18 residues. V dropped 1 base and J dropped 3; count of bases not matched to a gene: 12. The germline gives CDR1 SEHNR, CDR2 FQNEAQ (reference sequence).

The chain joins TRBV28 to TRBJ2-7, with D perhaps matching TRBD1 (6 bases). Looked up from germline, CDR1 is MDHEN and CDR2 is SYDVKM. Trimming pared 6 bases from V and 0 bases from J, leaving 12 bases between. CDR3 length equals 14 residues. CDR3 coding DNA: TGTGCCAGCAGGACGGGACACAGCTCCTACGAGCAGTACTTC. Its translation: CASRTGHSSYEQYF.

The chain employs TRBV5-1 and TRBJ2-3; no clear D. Trimming pared 4 bases from V and 0 bases from J, leaving 15 bases between. Looked up from germline, CDR1 is SGHRS and CDR2 is YFSETQ. The CDR3 sequence is 16 residues long. The DNA of the CDR3 is TGCGCCAGCAGCCACACCGGAGCCAGTAGCACAGATACGCAGTATTTT. It translates to CASSHTGASSTDTQYF.

The table lists this clone with a count of one. This chain joins TRBV2 and TRBJ2-7; a possible D gene is TRBD2 (5 bases). CDR1 SNHLY and CDR2 FYNNEI come from the germline V gene. This CDR3 is 14 amino acids long. The V end lost 4 bases, the J end lost 3 bases, and 13 bases lay between the germline ends. This CDR3 is CASSGGSRNYEQYF. The CDR3, as DNA: TGTGCCAGCAGTGGCGGGTCCAGGAACTACGAGCAGTACTTC. The variable domain in full, completed from reference TRBV2 and TRBJ2-7, reads EPEVTQTPSHQVTQMGQEVILRCVPISNHLYFYWYRQILGQKVEFLVSFYNNEISEKSEIFDDQFSVERPDGSNFTLKIRSTKLEDSAMYFCASSGGSRNYEQYFGPGTRLTVT.